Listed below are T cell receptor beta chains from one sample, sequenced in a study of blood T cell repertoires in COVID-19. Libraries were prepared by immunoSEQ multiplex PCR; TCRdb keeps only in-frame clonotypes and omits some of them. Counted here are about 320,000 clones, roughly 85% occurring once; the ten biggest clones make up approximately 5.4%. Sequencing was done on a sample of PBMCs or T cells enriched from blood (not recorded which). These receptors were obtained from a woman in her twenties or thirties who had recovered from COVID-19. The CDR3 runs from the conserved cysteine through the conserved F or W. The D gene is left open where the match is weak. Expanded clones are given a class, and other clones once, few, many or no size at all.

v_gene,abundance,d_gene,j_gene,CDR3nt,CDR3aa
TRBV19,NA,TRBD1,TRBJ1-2,TGTGCCAGTAGTCAGGGGGCCGGTTATGGCTACACCTTC,CASSQGAGYGYTF
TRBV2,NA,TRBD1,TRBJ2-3,TGTGCCAGCAGCAACAGACAGGGATACACAGATACGCAGTATTTT,CASSNRQGYTDTQYF
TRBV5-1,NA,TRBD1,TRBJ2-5,TGCGCCAGCAGCTTGGCGGACAGGGGGCGCTTAGAGACCCAGTACTTC,CASSLADRGRLETQYF
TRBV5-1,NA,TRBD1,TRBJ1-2,TGCGCCAGCAGTCGGGACAGGGTAATGGGCTACACCTTC,CASSRDRVMGYTF
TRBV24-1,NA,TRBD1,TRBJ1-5,TGTGCCACCAGTGCCGGGGACAGGGGGTGTCATCAGCCCCAGCATTTT,CATSAGDRGCHQPQHF
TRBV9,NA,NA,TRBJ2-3,TGTGCCAGCAGCGTAGCGAGCACAGATACGCAGTATTTT,CASSVASTDTQYF
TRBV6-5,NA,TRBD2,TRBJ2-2,TGTGCCAGCAGCCAGGACCCGGGAGGCACCGGGGAGCTGTTTTTT,CASSQDPGGTGELFF
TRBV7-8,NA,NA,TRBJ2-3,TGTGCCAGCAGCAAAGACGGACAGCGCACAGATACGCAGTATTTT,CASSKDGQRTDTQYF
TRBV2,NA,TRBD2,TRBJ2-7,TGTGCCAGCAGTGGGTCCGTCGGGGGGGGCGAGCAGTACTTC,CASSGSVGGGEQYF
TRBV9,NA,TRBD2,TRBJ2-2,TGTGCCAGCAGACCTGGCGGGGGGCCGAATGACGACACCGGGGAGCTGTTTTTT,CASRPGGGPNDDTGELFF
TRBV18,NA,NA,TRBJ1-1,TGTGCCAGCTCACGCCGGACAGAGGCTTTCTTT,CASSRRTEAFF
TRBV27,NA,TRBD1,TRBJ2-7,TGTGCCAGCAGCACGTCAGGGGGCGAGCAGTACTTC,CASSTSGGEQYF
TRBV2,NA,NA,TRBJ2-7,TGTGCCAGCACTGAGATGGGAGTGAGCTCCTACGAGCAGTACTTC,CASTEMGVSSYEQYF
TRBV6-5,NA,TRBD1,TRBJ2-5,TGTGCCAGCAGTCTACGGGACAGGGGAGAGACCCAGTACTTC,CASSLRDRGETQYF
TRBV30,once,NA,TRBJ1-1,TGTGCCTGGGCCAGGGGCTGGGACACTGAAGCTTTCTTT,CAWARGWDTEAFF
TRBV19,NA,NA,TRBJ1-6,TGTGCCAGTAGTATAGTACAGGGAAATTCACCCCTCCACTTT,CASSIVQGNSPLHF
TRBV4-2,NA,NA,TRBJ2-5,TGTGCCAGCAGCCAAGAGGGAAGACTAACCCAAGAGACCCAGTACTTC,CASSQEGRLTQETQYF
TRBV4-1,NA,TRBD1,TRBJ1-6,TGCGCCAGCAGCCAAGAGCGACAGGGCGGGATGAGCAATTCACCCCTCCACTTT,CASSQERQGGMSNSPLHF
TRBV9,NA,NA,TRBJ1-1,TGTGCCAGCAGCGTGGGGGCATGGGAGGGCACTGAAGCTTTCTTT,CASSVGAWEGTEAFF
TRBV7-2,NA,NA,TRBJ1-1,TGTGCCAGCAGCTTAACGGGAGCAGCAAGGACTGAAGCTTTCTTT,CASSLTGAARTEAFF
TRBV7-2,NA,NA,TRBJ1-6,TGTGCCAGCAGCTTAAGGCCGGGGTCCTATAATTCACCCCTCCACTTT,CASSLRPGSYNSPLHF
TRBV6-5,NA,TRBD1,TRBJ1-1,TGTGCCAGCAGTTACCAGGGGGCACACACTGAAGCTTTCTTT,CASSYQGAHTEAFF
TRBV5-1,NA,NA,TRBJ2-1,TGCGCCAGCAGCCCGGGGGACTGGCAAGATGAGCAGTTCTTC,CASSPGDWQDEQFF
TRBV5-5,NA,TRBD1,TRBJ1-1,TGTGCCAGCAGCATAGGACAGGGTCGAGCTTTCTTT,CASSIGQGRAFF
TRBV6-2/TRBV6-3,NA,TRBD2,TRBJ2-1,TGTGCCAGCAGTTACACCTCCGGGACTAACGAGCAGTTCTTC,CASSYTSGTNEQFF
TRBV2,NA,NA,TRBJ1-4,TGTGCCAGCAGTGAAGCAGCAGCCCGGGGACTTAATGAAAAACTGTTTTTT,CASSEAAARGLNEKLFF
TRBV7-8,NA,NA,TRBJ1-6,TGTGCCAGCAGCCTAGGACGGACTTTGAATTCACCCCTCCACTTT,CASSLGRTLNSPLHF
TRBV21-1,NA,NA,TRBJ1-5,TGTGCCAGCAGTACCGGGACAGCGATTCCTCAGCCCCAGCATTTT,CASSTGTAIPQPQHF
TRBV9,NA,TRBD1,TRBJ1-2,TGTGCCAGCAGCGTTTTCGGGGAGACAGGGCACGGCTACACCTTC,CASSVFGETGHGYTF
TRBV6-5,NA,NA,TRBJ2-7,TGTGCCAGCTGGGGGGACGGATACGAGCAGTACTTC,CASWGDGYEQYF
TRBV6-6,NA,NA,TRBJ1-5,TGTGCCAGCAACCAGGCCAAGTGGCCCCAGCATTTT,CASNQAKWPQHF
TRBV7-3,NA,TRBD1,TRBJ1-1,TGTGCCAGCAGCCAAATCCCAGGGGGCACTGAAGCTTTCTTT,CASSQIPGGTEAFF
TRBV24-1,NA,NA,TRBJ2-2,TGTGCCACCAGCGGACAGACGAACACCGGGGAGCTGTTTTTT,CATSGQTNTGELFF
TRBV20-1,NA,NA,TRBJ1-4,TGCAGTGCTAGTAAGGGAGCAACTAATGAAAAACTGTTTTTT,CSASKGATNEKLFF
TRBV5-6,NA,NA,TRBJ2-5,TGTGCCAGCAGCTTGGTCGGCAGGGTGCCTCAAGAGACCCAGTACTTC,CASSLVGRVPQETQYF
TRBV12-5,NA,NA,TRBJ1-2,TGTGCTAGTGGTTTGGGACAGAGCTATGGCTACACCTTC,CASGLGQSYGYTF
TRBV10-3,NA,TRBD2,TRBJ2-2,TGTGCCATCAGTGAGCTAGCGGGGGTTGGCACCGGGGAGCTGTTTTTT,CAISELAGVGTGELFF
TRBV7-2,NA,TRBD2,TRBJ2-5,TGTGCCAGCAGCTTAGCTAGGCGGGGGGGAGAGACCCAGTACTTC,CASSLARRGGETQYF
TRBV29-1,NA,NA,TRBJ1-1,TGCAGCGTTCTCGACCGGGAGGCTGAAGCTTTCTTT,CSVLDREAEAFF
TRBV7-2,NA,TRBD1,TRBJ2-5,TGTGCCAGCAGCCCACAGGGGACCCAAGAGACCCAGTACTTC,CASSPQGTQETQYF
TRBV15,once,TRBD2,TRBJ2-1,TGTGCCACCAGCAGAGGGAGCGGGGGGTGGTCGGGTGAGCAGTTCTTC,CATSRGSGGWSGEQFF
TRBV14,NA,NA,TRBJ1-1,TGTGCCAGCAGCCAAGTTACTATCTCTGAAGCTTTCTTT,CASSQVTISEAFF